Listed below are T cell receptor beta chains from one sample, sequenced in a study of T cells after yellow fever vaccination. In TCRdb, the 5' RACE reads were re-called with MiXCR into one record per CDR3 protein. The table records roughly 120,000 distinct CDR3 sequences, about 6.8% of them present only once. The source material was CD4+ T cells sorted from PBMCs, sampled approximately 47 days after the first yellow fever vaccination. The receptors come from a man between 18 and 29 years old who received the YFV17D yellow fever vaccine. CDR3s include the opening cysteine and the closing phenylalanine or tryptophan. A D gene is named only where the DNA matches it firmly. Rows give clone size only sometimes, using once, few, many, or a class for an expanded clone.

TRBJ2-3 | many | . | TRBV12-3/TRBV12-4 | CASSLPGEDTQYF | TGTGCCAGCAGTTTACCAGGGGAGGATACGCAGTATTTT
TRBJ2-6 | . | TRBD1 | TRBV5-4 | CASSPPGQGSGANVLTF | TGTGCCAGCAGCCCCCCGGGACAGGGCTCTGGGGCCAACGTCCTGACTTTC
TRBJ1-6 | many | . | TRBV3-1 | CASSQARSAGSPLHF | TGTGCCAGCAGCCAAGCCCGAAGTGCCGGATCACCCCTCCACTTT
TRBJ1-4 | many | TRBD1 | TRBV4-3 | CASSQRPERQGFNEKLFF | TGCGCCAGCAGCCAAAGACCTGAACGACAGGGTTTTAATGAAAAACTGTTTTTT
TRBJ2-2 | medium-sized | . | TRBV29-1 | CSVEDWGSEDSTGELFF | TGCAGCGTTGAAGATTGGGGTTCTGAGGATTCCACCGGGGAGCTGTTTTTT
TRBJ2-5 | . | . | TRBV4-2 | CASSQWVGQETQYF | TGTGCCAGCAGCCAGTGGGTTGGTCAAGAGACCCAGTACTTC
TRBJ2-7 | few | TRBD1 | TRBV20-1 | CCARDDGLGQGPLYEQYF | TGCTGTGCTAGAGATGACGGTTTGGGACAGGGGCCCCTCTACGAGCAGTACTTC
TRBJ2-5 | many | TRBD1 | TRBV10-3 | CAISEPPGQKETQYF | TGTGCCATCAGTGAGCCACCGGGACAGAAAGAGACCCAGTACTTC
TRBJ2-2 | few | . | TRBV19 | CASSLQIGELFF | TGTGCCAGTAGTCTTCAAATCGGGGAGCTGTTTTTT
TRBJ2-3 | many | . | TRBV10-3 | CAISEMAASTDTQYF | TGTGCCATCAGTGAGATGGCGGCTAGCACAGATACGCAGTATTTT
TRBJ1-5 | many | . | TRBV30 | CAWTPGGQGQPQHF | TGTGCCTGGACCCCCGGGGGGCAAGGTCAGCCCCAGCATTTT
TRBJ2-5 | many | TRBD2 | TRBV29-1 | CSVPGTSGGETQYF | TGCAGCGTGCCCGGGACTAGCGGGGGGGAGACCCAGTACTTC
TRBJ1-1 | many | . | TRBV7-9 | CASSLVREAFF | TGTGCCAGCAGCTTAGTCAGGGAAGCTTTCTTT
TRBJ2-5 | many | . | TRBV7-9 | CASSSQGGRETQYF | TGTGCCAGCAGTTCTCAGGGTGGTAGGGAGACCCAGTACTTC
TRBJ2-3 | few | TRBD1 | TRBV18 | CASSPPGQGAGDTQYF | TGTGCCAGCTCACCACCCGGGCAGGGGGCTGGAGATACGCAGTATTTT
TRBJ2-3 | many | . | TRBV12-3/TRBV12-4 | CASKPSRGADTQYF | TGTGCCAGCAAACCCTCACGAGGTGCAGATACGCAGTATTTT
TRBJ2-3 | many | . | TRBV7-2 | CASSLAHGLSSRYF | TGTGCCAGCAGCTTAGCCCACGGACTAAGTTCGCGGTATTTT
TRBJ1-1 | many | . | TRBV5-5 | CASSLQESTEAFF | TGTGCCAGCAGCTTACAGGAAAGCACTGAAGCTTTCTTT
TRBJ1-5 | many | TRBD1 | TRBV12-3/TRBV12-4 | CASSPPGTGGPPQHF | TGTGCCAGCAGTCCCCCCGGGACAGGGGGCCCTCCCCAGCATTTT
TRBJ1-5 | few | TRBD1 | TRBV12-3/TRBV12-4 | CASTDRGGNQPQHF | TGTGCCAGCACCGACAGGGGCGGCAATCAGCCCCAGCATTTT
TRBJ2-2 | many | TRBD1 | TRBV28 | CASSRRTGLSGELFF | TGTGCCAGCAGCCGGAGGACAGGACTGTCCGGGGAGCTGTTTTTT
TRBJ2-3 | many | TRBD2 | TRBV5-6 | CASSLATSGGYLSTDTQYF | TGTGCCAGCAGCTTGGCTACTAGCGGGGGGTACTTGAGCACAGATACGCAGTATTTT
TRBJ1-2 | few | . | TRBV15 | CATSRAATFYGYTF | TGTGCCACCAGCAGAGCAGCGACGTTCTATGGCTACACCTTC
TRBJ2-6 | many | TRBD2 | TRBV4-1 | CASSRAGVITGANVLTF | TGCGCCAGCAGCCGGGCGGGGGTAATCACTGGGGCCAACGTCCTGACTTTC
TRBJ1-2 | few | . | TRBV4-3 | CASSQGTQRANYGYTF | TGCGCCAGCAGCCAAGGTACCCAAAGGGCAAACTATGGCTACACCTTC
TRBJ2-4 | few | TRBD2 | TRBV7-9 | CASSPTSGGPGNIQYF | TGTGCCAGCAGCCCAACTAGCGGGGGGCCCGGGAACATTCAGTACTTC
TRBJ2-1 | many | TRBD2 | TRBV5-1 | CASSLTPGLADEQFF | TGCGCCAGCAGCTTGACACCGGGACTAGCGGATGAGCAGTTCTTC
TRBJ1-5 | . | TRBD1 | TRBV20-1 | CSARRAGGGNQPQHF | TGCAGTGCCAGGAGGGCAGGGGGTGGCAATCAGCCCCAGCATTTT
TRBJ2-1 | . | TRBD1 | TRBV7-3 | CASSSDRGTYNEQFF | TGTGCCAGCAGCTCTGACAGGGGAACCTACAATGAGCAGTTCTTC
TRBJ1-2 | many | . | TRBV5-4 | CASSLEQERGYTF | TGTGCCAGCAGCTTGGAACAGGAGAGGGGCTACACCTTC
TRBJ2-3 | few | . | TRBV9 | CASSVAQGHTDTQYF | TGTGCCAGCAGCGTAGCGCAGGGGCACACAGATACGCAGTATTTT
TRBJ2-5 | many | . | TRBV6-2/TRBV6-3 | CASSYEQETQYF | TGTGCCAGCAGTTACGAACAAGAGACCCAGTACTTC
TRBJ2-7 | many | . | TRBV5-1 | CASSPRPQQTYEQYF | TGCGCCAGCAGCCCTAGACCCCAGCAGACCTACGAGCAGTACTTC